Listed below are T cell receptor beta chains from one sample, sequenced in a study of CD8 T cells in Susac syndrome. TCRdb called the immunoSEQ multiplex PCR reads again in MiXCR, with one record for every CDR3 protein. The sample lists more than 150,000 distinct CDR3 sequences; approximately 95% were seen once. The material sequenced was CD4+ T cells from PBMCs. All receptors come from a human donor with Susac syndrome. CDR3s include the opening cysteine and the closing phenylalanine or tryptophan. A D gene is named only where the DNA matches it firmly. Clone sizes are given selectively: once, few, many, or a class where the clone is expanded.

abundance,v_gene,j_gene,d_gene,CDR3nt,CDR3aa
NA,TRBV3-1,TRBJ2-1,NA,TGTGCCAGCAGCCAAGGGTTCGGAGCGGGTGTCTACAATGAGCAGTTCTTC,CASSQGFGAGVYNEQFF
NA,TRBV5-4,TRBJ2-1,TRBD1,TGTGCCAGCAGTAGGGACAGGGACCAGACCTACAATGAGCAGTTCTTC,CASSRDRDQTYNEQFF
NA,TRBV7-3,TRBJ1-1,NA,TGTGCCAGCAGCTTAGGGGGGATGAGCACTGAAGCTTTCTTT,CASSLGGMSTEAFF
once,TRBV7-8,TRBJ2-1,TRBD2,TGTGCCAGCAGCTTAGCGGGTAGCGGGGGCTACAATGAGCAGTTCTTC,CASSLAGSGGYNEQFF
NA,TRBV13,TRBJ1-6,NA,TGTGCCAGCAGCTTCGGGGCAGCGAATTCACCCCTCCACTTT,CASSFGAANSPLHF
NA,TRBV6-2/TRBV6-3,TRBJ2-5,TRBD2,TGTGCCAGCAGTCGACTAGCGGGGCTACTTCAAGAGACCCAGTACTTC,CASSRLAGLLQETQYF
NA,TRBV7-6,TRBJ2-1,NA,TGTGCCAGCAGCTTAAATCCGGGCAATGAGCAGTTCTTC,CASSLNPGNEQFF
NA,TRBV7-2,TRBJ2-1,NA,TGTGCCAGCAGCCGGGACCCTCGGAGCAATGAGCAGTTCTTC,CASSRDPRSNEQFF
NA,TRBV12-3/TRBV12-4,TRBJ1-1,NA,TGTGCCAGCAGTTCAGAACTCCAATCGGACACTAACACTGAAGCTTTCTTT,CASSSELQSDTNTEAFF
NA,TRBV5-1,TRBJ1-5,NA,TGCGCCAGCAGCTGGACACCCAATCAGCCCCAGCATTTT,CASSWTPNQPQHF
few,TRBV11-1,TRBJ2-7,NA,TGTGCCAGCAGCCGGACGGACCGAGCCTACGAGCAGTACTTC,CASSRTDRAYEQYF
NA,TRBV20-1,TRBJ2-1,NA,TGCAGTGCCCTCGGACTCTCCTACAATGAGCAGTTCTTC,CSALGLSYNEQFF
NA,TRBV20-1,TRBJ1-6,TRBD1,TGCAGTGCTAGGCCCGGACAGGGATCTTCAGCACCCCTCCACTTT,CSARPGQGSSAPLHF
NA,TRBV6-4,TRBJ2-2,NA,TGTGCCAGCAGTGTCGGCTTTACCGGGGAGCTGTTTTTT,CASSVGFTGELFF
NA,TRBV20-1,TRBJ2-5,NA,TGCAGTGCTAGAGTGGTTAGTGGAAGAGAGACCCAGTACTTC,CSARVVSGRETQYF
NA,TRBV19,TRBJ2-7,NA,TGTGCCAGTAGTATGCTGGGGACCTCCTACGAGCAGTACTTC,CASSMLGTSYEQYF
NA,TRBV12-3/TRBV12-4,TRBJ2-4,TRBD1,TGTGCCAGCAGTTACAGGGGGTTAACCAAAAACATTCAGTACTTC,CASSYRGLTKNIQYF
NA,TRBV20-1,TRBJ2-5,TRBD1,TGCAGTGCTAGAGGGAACACAGGGGACCAAGAGACCCAGTACTTC,CSARGNTGDQETQYF
NA,TRBV12-3/TRBV12-4,TRBJ2-2,TRBD2,TGTGCCAGCAGTTTCCGACTAGCGGTCGCCGGGGAGCTGTTTTTT,CASSFRLAVAGELFF
NA,TRBV3-1,TRBJ1-5,NA,TGTGCCAGCAGCCAACAGGGATTGCAGCCCCAGCATTTT,CASSQQGLQPQHF
few,TRBV29-1,TRBJ1-2,NA,TGCAGCGTTGTTGGAAATGGCTACACCTTC,CSVVGNGYTF
NA,TRBV6-1,TRBJ2-7,NA,TGTGCCAGCACCCGATCCACCGGGACCGCCGCCTACGAGCAGTACTTC,CASTRSTGTAAYEQYF
few,TRBV7-2,TRBJ2-6,NA,TGTGCCAGCAGCCCGGCGGGTTTAACCTCGGGGGCCAACGTCCTGACTTTC,CASSPAGLTSGANVLTF
once,TRBV18,TRBJ2-1,NA,TGTGCCAGCTCACCAGGGAAGGTGGCCTATGAGCAGTTCTTC,CASSPGKVAYEQFF
NA,TRBV29-1,TRBJ2-3,NA,TGCAGCGTTGGCGGCAGTGGATGGGGCACAGATACGCAGTATTTT,CSVGGSGWGTDTQYF
NA,TRBV30,TRBJ1-5,NA,TGTGCCTGGAACCCAGGTATTAGCAATCAGCCCCAGCATTTT,CAWNPGISNQPQHF
NA,TRBV7-2,TRBJ2-7,TRBD1,TGTGCCAGCAGCGCGACTGACAGGGGCTACGAGCAGTACTTC,CASSATDRGYEQYF
once,TRBV20-1,TRBJ2-7,NA,TGCAGTGCTAGCGGCAGTAACTACGAGCAGTACTTC,CSASGSNYEQYF
NA,TRBV5-4,TRBJ2-1,TRBD1,TGTGCCAGCAGCTCTCCGGGACAGGGTGACAATGAGCAGTTCTTC,CASSSPGQGDNEQFF
NA,TRBV29-1,TRBJ2-3,TRBD2,TGCAGCTTGGGGGGGTTGGGTACGCAGTATTTT,CSLGGLGTQYF
NA,TRBV29-1,TRBJ2-6,TRBD1,TGCAGCGTGGATGACAGGGATCGTGGGGCCAACGTCCTGACTTTC,CSVDDRDRGANVLTF
NA,TRBV5-6,TRBJ1-1,NA,TGTGCCAGCAGCTTGGGTCAGGGCGACCGCCCAAGGGCTTTCTTT,CASSLGQGDRPRAFF
NA,TRBV20-1,TRBJ2-2,NA,TGCAGTGCGAGAGACACGACCAAGACCGGGGAGCTGTTTTTT,CSARDTTKTGELFF
NA,TRBV18,TRBJ1-6,NA,TGTGCCAGCTCACGACTATCATCAGCGGCGAATTCACCCCTCCACTTT,CASSRLSSAANSPLHF
NA,TRBV19,TRBJ1-4,NA,TGTGCCAGTAGTATGCTACAGGGACTAGGAGAAAAACTGTTTTTT,CASSMLQGLGEKLFF
NA,TRBV4-1,TRBJ2-3,NA,TGCGCCAGCAGCCAGAAGGAGGGCACAGATACGCAGTATTTT,CASSQKEGTDTQYF
NA,TRBV30,TRBJ2-5,NA,TGTGCCTGGAGTGCAAACCAAGAGACCCAGTACTTC,CAWSANQETQYF
NA,TRBV12-3/TRBV12-4,TRBJ2-7,NA,TGTGCCAGCAGTTTTGGCGGGGCGCGTTACGAGCAGTACTTC,CASSFGGARYEQYF
NA,TRBV5-4,TRBJ2-7,NA,TGTGCCAGCAGCTTGTCGGCCGAGCAGTACTTC,CASSLSAEQYF
once,TRBV15,TRBJ2-5,TRBD1,TGTGCCACCAGCAGAGGAGACAGGGGGACCCAAGAGACCCAGTACTTC,CATSRGDRGTQETQYF
once,TRBV18,TRBJ1-2,TRBD1,TGTGCCAGCTCAACCTCCGACAGGGGTGGCTACACCTTC,CASSTSDRGGYTF
NA,TRBV9,TRBJ2-2,NA,TGTGCCAGCAGCATCCGCTCGGGGATAGGTGCCGGGGAGCTGTTTTTT,CASSIRSGIGAGELFF
once,TRBV7-9,TRBJ2-3,NA,TGTGCCAGCAGCCGGGAGATGGATACGCAGTATTTT,CASSREMDTQYF
NA,TRBV9,TRBJ2-3,NA,TGTGCCAGCAACGTAGACGGCACAGATACGCAGTATTTT,CASNVDGTDTQYF
NA,TRBV12-5,TRBJ2-3,NA,TGTGCTAGTGGACCTGACAGACCCCTTACGCAGTATTTT,CASGPDRPLTQYF
NA,TRBV11-2,TRBJ2-1,NA,TGTGCCAGCAGATCATTGTCATCCGGGAATGAGCAGTTCTTC,CASRSLSSGNEQFF
NA,TRBV6-5,TRBJ2-6,NA,TGTGCCAGCAGTCCCCCCGGAGGGGCCAACGTCCTGACTTTC,CASSPPGGANVLTF
NA,TRBV29-1,TRBJ1-1,NA,TGCAGCGTTGAAGGCCCAGGGACGGAGACTTTCTTT,CSVEGPGTETFF
NA,TRBV7-9,TRBJ2-7,NA,TGTGCCAGCAGCTTGGCAGGGGGGTACGAGCAGTACTTC,CASSLAGGYEQYF
NA,TRBV7-8,TRBJ2-1,NA,TGTGCCAGCAGCTTCAGGCGCGGGTTTAGCTCCTACAATGAGCAGTTCTTC,CASSFRRGFSSYNEQFF
NA,TRBV30,TRBJ2-3,NA,TGTGCCTGGAGCTTTACTGGGGGAATGAGTACAGATACGCAGTATTTT,CAWSFTGGMSTDTQYF
NA,TRBV24-1,TRBJ2-3,NA,TGTGCCACCAGTGATTTGAGAGCGCAGTATTTT,CATSDLRAQYF
once,TRBV18,TRBJ2-5,NA,TGTGCCAGCTCACCTCTCAGGGGGGCAGAGACCCAGTACTTC,CASSPLRGAETQYF
NA,TRBV15,TRBJ2-5,TRBD2,TGTGCCACCAGCAGAGAGCCAAGCGGGGGGCCCCTCCAAGAGACCCAGTACTTC,CATSREPSGGPLQETQYF
NA,TRBV6-1,TRBJ1-5,TRBD1,TGTGCCAGCAGTGGAGGGACAGGGATCAAACAGCCCCAGCATTTT,CASSGGTGIKQPQHF